These 29 T cell receptor beta chains originate from one sample sequenced in a study of human T cells and chemical hapten exposure (dated by TCRdb to about 2021). Sample time point, as interpreted from the label and publication: pre-sensitization, week 0. This specimen's treatment or condition label, interpreted: therapeutic diphenylcyclopropenone sensitization with weekly scalp DPC. Library generation was performed with RACE. Sequenced on a NextSeq 500. In-frame beta chains were kept once TCRdb had trimmed the public reads at Q25 with fastp and called clones with MiXCR. CDR3 protein sequences are deduplicated, and each keeps its most common genes and DNA. The table for this sample lists 85,000 to 100,000 distinct CDR3 sequences; 11% of them were counted only once. The top ten constitute under 3.5% of the sample. Sequencing used whole blood, obtained in connection with sensitization to the hapten diphenylcyclopropenone (DPC). The receptors here all came from a woman aged 60 to 75 with alopecia areata. Some clones in this sample may be carry-over from other donors' samples.

This clonotype was counted between two and nine times. This CDR3 is CSAARGFGEQYF. The CDR3, as DNA: TGCAGTGCAGCCCGGGGTTTCGGGGAGCAGTACTTC. This chain joins TRBV20-1 and TRBJ2-7; D might be TRBD2 (5 bases). Germline CDR1 and CDR2: DFQATT and SNEGSKA (reference sequence). The CDR3 has 12 residues. Trimming removed 6 bases at V and 7 bases at J, with 16 bases between.

This clonotype was counted between two and nine times. The junction differs from germline at one of its ends, possibly a read error. The V and J genes are TRBV29-1 and TRBJ1-2; D is possibly TRBD1 (5 bases). In germline, CDR1 is SQVTM, CDR2 ANQGSEA. The CDR3 sequence is 12 residues long. The DNA of the CDR3 is TGCAGCGTTGCGTCAAACTCCGGGACGGAGGACTTC. This gives the protein CSVASNSGTEDF.

Many counts were recorded for this clonotype. The rearrangement joins TRBV29-1 to TRBJ2-3, with D unresolved. The CDR3 length is 12 residues. Germline CDR1 and CDR2: SQVTM and ANQGSEA. The V gene lost 3 bases and the J gene lost 4 bases, with 8 bases spanning the gap. The chain's CDR3 is CSVDLEPDTQYF. The CDR3 coding sequence is TGCAGCGTTGACCTAGAACCAGATACGCAGTATTTT.

This clonotype has at least ten counts. The chain links TRBV3-1 to TRBJ2-5; 7 bases match TRBD1. Germline-derived CDR1 and CDR2 are LGHDT and YNNKEL (reference sequence). V shed 4 bases and J 4 bases; nucleotides not matched to a gene: 6. The CDR3 has 14 amino acids. CDR3 nucleotides: TGTGCCAGCAGCCGTCTGACAGGGTCAGAGACCCAGTACTTC. It translates to CASSRLTGSETQYF.

This clonotype was seen ten or more times. The J gene is TRBJ2-1, the V gene TRBV6-2 or TRBV6-3; TRBD1 matches at 8 bases. The CDR3 runs to 16 residues. CDR1 is MNHEY and CDR2 is SVGEGT in the germline V gene. After removal of 2 bases from V and 3 bases from J, the junction contained 6 bases not matched to a gene. This CDR3 reads CASSYTGTGGYNEQFF. The CDR3 coding sequence is TGTGCCAGCAGTTACACCGGGACAGGAGGCTACAATGAGCAGTTCTTC.

This clonotype was found many times. The chain's CDR3 is CASSLDAPGSPLHF. DNA of the CDR3: TGCGCCAGCAGCTTGGACGCCCCCGGATCACCCCTCCACTTT. The chain combines TRBV5-1 with TRBJ1-6; D is ambiguous. Trimming took 0 bases from V and 10 from J, leaving 11 bases between them. Germline CDR1 is SGHRS and CDR2 is YFSETQ. The CDR3 runs 14 residues.

The chain employs TRBV4-1 and TRBJ2-6; D possibly matches TRBD1 or TRBD2 (6 bases each). The CDR3 length is 17 residues. Trimming took off 0 bases at V and 4 bases at J, with 13 bases between the two ends. Germline V gives CDR1 MGHRA, CDR2 YSYEKL. Here the CDR3 DNA reads TGCGCCAGCAGCCAAGATGAATCGGGGGCCGGGGCCAACGTCCTGACTTTC. This translates into CASSQDESGAGANVLTF.

The sample holds many counts of this clonotype. The chain carries TRBV7-9 and TRBJ1-1; 7 bases agree with TRBD1. Losses at the gene ends were 4 bases for V and 5 bases for J; bases not matched to a gene: 13. In germline, CDR1 is SEHNR, CDR2 FQNEAQ (reference sequence). This CDR3 contains 16 residues. CDR3 nucleotides: TGTGCCAGCAGCTCATCCCTAGGGACAGTTGGGACTGAAGCTTTCTTT. Translating gives CASSSSLGTVGTEAFF.

This clonotype was seen many times. The V and J genes are TRBV29-1 and TRBJ1-2; D perhaps matches TRBD1 (5 bases). The V gene's germline CDR1 is SQVTM and CDR2 ANQGSEA. The CDR3 totals 12 residues. V lost 3 bases, J lost 8 bases, and 13 bases lay in between. DNA of the CDR3: TGCAGCGTTGACGAGGGGCTGCGGGGCTACACCTTC. Translation gives CSVDEGLRGYTF.

This clonotype was detected a few times. The chain is built from TRBV7-2 and TRBJ1-1, with 9 bases lining up with TRBD1. V lost 3 bases and J lost 2; bases outside the gene matches: 10. The CDR3 contains 17 residues. Per germline, CDR1 SGHTA and CDR2 FQGNSA. The chain's CDR3 is CASSFPDRGKYNTEAFF. The CDR3 coding sequence is TGTGCCAGCAGCTTCCCGGACAGGGGTAAATACAACACTGAAGCTTTCTTT.

In its sample, this clonotype was seen many times. The chain carries TRBV9 and TRBJ2-3; TRBD2 might be the D (5 bases). The ends were cut back, 2 bases at V and 3 bases at J, with 7 bases in the middle. Per germline, CDR1 SGDLS and CDR2 YYNGEE. There are 13 residues in the CDR3. This CDR3 reads CASSVGGTDTQYF. The CDR3 bases are TGTGCCAGCAGCGTTGGAGGTACAGATACGCAGTATTTT.

This clonotype was found many times. The CDR3 nucleotides are TGTGCCAGCTCATACGCTAGCAGCACAGATACGCAGTATTTT. Translated, it gives CASSYASSTDTQYF. The gene calls are TRBV18 and TRBJ2-3, with a possible D match to TRBD2 (5 bases). Germline CDR1 and CDR2: KGHSH and LQKENI. Trimming removed 5 bases from V and 0 bases from J, with 9 bases in between. The CDR3 length is 14 residues.

This clonotype was detected a few times. The chain recombines TRBV27 with TRBJ2-1; perhaps TRBD2 as D (6 bases). V lost 2 bases, J lost 0 bases, and 11 bases lay in between. The CDR3 spans 16 residues. Per germline, CDR1 MNHEY and CDR2 SMNVEV (reference sequence). Written as DNA, the CDR3 is TGTGCCAGCAGTTTACGGGGGACCGACTCCTACAATGAGCAGTTCTTC. As protein: CASSLRGTDSYNEQFF.

The rearrangement joins TRBV19 to TRBJ1-5, with a weak D call TRBD1 (6 bases). Germline V gene lookup returns CDR1 LNHDA and CDR2 SQIVND (reference sequence). V dropped 4 bases and J dropped 2 bases, with 12 bases sitting between them. The CDR3 is 15 amino acids. The CDR3 coding sequence is TGTGCCAGTAGTACCCACCGACAGGGCAATCAGCCCCAGCATTTT. Its translation: CASSTHRQGNQPQHF.

This clonotype was observed a few times. V and J are TRBV7-2 and TRBJ2-3; 9 nucleotides match TRBD2. CDR1 is SGHTA and CDR2 is FQGNSA in the germline V gene. The CDR3 is 16 residues long. Trimming removed 5 bases from V and 4 bases from J; junction bases left unmatched: 10. The CDR3 protein is CASSPKALAGSDTQYF. For the CDR3, the DNA is TGTGCCAGCAGCCCCAAAGCTCTAGCGGGGTCAGATACGCAGTATTTT.

The chain links TRBV6-1 to TRBJ2-2; the D is unclear. The CDR3 runs to 14 residues. Trimming pared 2 bases from V and 3 bases from J, leaving 7 bases between. Germline V CDR1 and CDR2: MNHNS, SASEGT. The CDR3 nucleotides are TGTGCCAGCAGTGAATTGCAGTACACCGGGGAGCTGTTTTTT. Translation: CASSELQYTGELFF.

This clonotype was observed many times. The V call is TRBV15, the J call TRBJ1-3; D is ambiguous. V lost 0 bases and J 4 bases, leaving 4 bases between the germline ends. The CDR3 is made up of 13 amino acids. CDR1 and CDR2 (germline): LNHNV, YYDKDF (reference sequence). The CDR3 DNA is TGTGCCACCAGCAGAGATGCAGGAAACACCATATATTTT. Translated, it gives CATSRDAGNTIYF.

This clonotype was detected ten times or more. This sequence joins TRBV20-1 and TRBJ1-2, with 7 bases aligning to TRBD1. The CDR3 sequence is 13 residues long. The germline V gene has CDR1 DFQATT and CDR2 SNEGSKA (reference sequence). Unmatched junction bases numbered 4, after V lost 0 bases and J lost 6 bases. The CDR3 spells CSARDRTGDGYTF. The DNA for the CDR3 is TGCAGTGCTAGAGATCGAACAGGGGATGGCTACACCTTC.

In this sample, this clonotype turned up many times. The genes are TRBV2 and TRBJ2-2; D might be TRBD1 (6 bases). Trimming took off 4 bases at V and 1 base at J, with 7 bases between the two ends. The CDR3 runs 14 residues. Germline CDR1 reads SNHLY; CDR2 reads FYNNEI. The CDR3 spells CASSVQGNTGELFF. The DNA for the CDR3 is TGTGCCAGCAGTGTACAGGGGAACACCGGGGAGCTGTTTTTT.

This clonotype was seen only a few times. V is TRBV2 and J is TRBJ2-5; no clear D. V lost 2 bases, J lost 1 base, and 8 bases lay in between. CDR3 length: 14 amino acids. CDR1 and CDR2 from the germline V gene are SNHLY and FYNNEI. The CDR3 DNA reads TGTGCCAGCAGTGAACTCGACACCCAAGAGACCCAGTACTTC. Protein sequence: CASSELDTQETQYF.

This clonotype was recorded many times. The rearrangement uses TRBV29-1 and TRBJ2-1; 8 nucleotides agree with TRBD2. V shed 7 bases and J 6 bases; nucleotides not matched to a gene: 11. Germline V gene lookup returns CDR1 SQVTM and CDR2 ANQGSEA. CDR3 length: 14 amino acids. The CDR3: CSALRLALGNEQFF. The CDR3, as DNA: TGCAGCGCGCTTAGACTAGCGCTCGGCAATGAGCAGTTCTTC.

This clonotype was seen ten or more times. The V call is TRBV3-1, the J call TRBJ1-4; TRBD1 is a possible D gene (6 bases). V was cut by 4 bases and J by 8 bases, with 17 bases left in between. Germline CDR1 and CDR2: LGHDT and YNNKEL (reference sequence). CDR3 size: 15 residues. The CDR3 here is CASSPRGGAGEKLFF. The CDR3 nucleotides are TGTGCCAGCAGCCCACGAGGGGGAGCGGGCGAAAAACTGTTTTTT.

The chain recombines TRBV2 with TRBJ2-7; D ambiguous. CDR1 is SNHLY and CDR2 is FYNNEI in the germline V gene. This CDR3 region has 12 residues. Trimming took 6 bases from V and 1 from J, leaving 7 bases between them. The DNA for the CDR3 is TGTGCCAGCAGCGGCAGTTCCTACGAGCAGTACTTC. As protein: CASSGSSYEQYF.

The rearrangement uses TRBV5-1 and TRBJ2-1; D perhaps matches TRBD2 (5 bases). V shed 4 bases and J shed 10 bases, with 21 bases lying between them. Germline assignment: CDR1 SGHRS and CDR2 YFSETQ. The CDR3 has 15 residues. The CDR3 reads CASSPRVGSGGEQFF. CDR3 nucleotide sequence: TGCGCCAGCAGCCCGAGGGTGGGGTCCGGTGGGGAGCAGTTCTTC.

The sample holds many counts of this clonotype. The chain links TRBV7-2 to TRBJ1-5; D uncertain. The CDR3 is 13 amino acids. Germline V CDR1 and CDR2: SGHTA, FQGNSA. Trimming left V 3 bases short and J 5 bases short, with 8 bases between. The CDR3 sequence: CASSFSTDQPQHF. DNA for the CDR3: TGTGCCAGCAGCTTCTCCACCGATCAGCCCCAGCATTTT. The full variable domain, in which reference TRBV7-2 and TRBJ1-5 provide the parts outside the CDR3, is GAGVSQSPSNKVTEKGKDVELRCDPISGHTALYWYRQSLGQGLEFLIYFQGNSAPDKSGLPSDRFSAERTGGSVSTLTIQRTQQEDSAVYLCASSFSTDQPQHFGDGTRLSIL.

This clonotype was observed a few times. The chain has TRBV2 and TRBJ2-7, with 8 nucleotides matching TRBD1. After removal of 3 bases from V and 2 bases from J, the junction contained 6 bases not matched to a gene. Germline loops: CDR1 SNHLY, CDR2 FYNNEI. This CDR3 has 15 residues. DNA for the CDR3: TGTGCCAGCAGTGAGCTAAGGACAGGGCCCTACGAGCAGTACTTC. It encodes CASSELRTGPYEQYF.

This clonotype was counted only a few times. J is TRBJ1-5 and V is TRBV5-8; perhaps TRBD1 as D (5 bases). Trimming pared 2 bases from V and 3 bases from J, leaving 18 bases between. The CDR3 has 17 amino acids. Germline CDR1 and CDR2: SGHTS and YDEGEE. The CDR3 DNA follows: TGTGCCAGCAGCTTTTCAACCTGGACGGACAACAATCAGCCCCAGCATTTT. Translated, it gives CASSFSTWTDNNQPQHF.

In its sample, this clonotype was seen many times. V gene TRBV7-9 combines with J gene TRBJ2-3; D is uncertain. V was shortened by 0 bases and J by 6 bases, with 13 bases between the two germline ends. The CDR3 has 15 amino acids. Germline V gene sequence: CDR1 SEHNR, CDR2 FQNEAQ (reference sequence). DNA for the CDR3: TGTGCCAGCAGCTTAGCGCTTTTAAGGGCCGATACGCAGTATTTT. This encodes CASSLALLRADTQYF. Variable domain in full (rest from reference TRBV7-9 and TRBJ2-3): DTGVSQNPRHKITKRGQNVTFRCDPISEHNRLYWYRQTLGQGPEFLTYFQNEAQLEKSRLLSDRFSAERPKGSFSTLEIQRTEQGDSAMYLCASSLALLRADTQYFGPGTRLTVL.

This clonotype has just a few counts. This rearrangement joins TRBV14 to TRBJ1-1; D is uncertain. The CDR3 covers 13 residues. In germline, CDR1 is SGHDN, CDR2 FVKESK. V gave up 1 base and J gave up 4 bases, with 7 bases separating them. The chain's CDR3 is CASSQVPGTEAFF. CDR3 nucleotides: TGTGCCAGCAGCCAAGTCCCCGGCACTGAAGCTTTCTTT.